This TCR beta chain is from a study of blood T cells in healthy people across ages. Findings of the study overall: Unknown CMV status may confound age-related changes in expanded clones. Higher diversity and more naive CD4+ cells were features of long-lived donors, compared to aged donors.

This CDR3 spans 11 amino acids. Germline V gene lookup returns CDR1 SQVTM and CDR2 ANQGSEA. Using a J-beta primer mix together with a sample-barcoded 5' primer, a second PCR was run for about 6 to 11 cycles. In TCRdb, the 5' RACE reads were re-called with MiXCR into one record per CDR3 protein. The sample holds around 1,000,000 distinct CDR3 sequences; roughly a quarter are singletons and the top ten take 0.75%. Comments on this clonotype: Antigen: not known.

The same data also contributed to another study, on T cells of mothers and their children. That work contributes: Sequencing returned over 8 million TCR beta CDR3 reads per mother and around 3 million per child.

The TCR was taken from a girl aged 2 to 10 in good health. Sequencing used blood. V is TRBV29-1 and J is TRBJ2-7; D may be TRBD2 (5 bases). The J call may be in error: the DNA end matches TRBJ2-1 better. As DNA, the CDR3 is TGCAGCGTACCGGGATCCCCTGAGCAGTTCTTC. Protein product: CSVPGSPEQFF.